A single T cell receptor (beta chain) is shown here with its context. Its antigen remains unknown. Produced via immunoSEQ multiplex PCR; TCRdb's table is partial and in-frame only. The sample holds roughly 100,000 clones, more than 70% seen once. This specimen belongs to a study of T cell responses to AZD1222 COVID-19 vaccine. J was trimmed by 6 bases and V by 6 bases; bases with no gene match: 5. The CDR3 covers 15 residues. The germline V gene has CDR1 MNHEY and CDR2 SMNVEV (reference sequence). Whole-study findings and limits: Nearly half of spike-specific TCRs reportedly go after variant regions that carry no mutations. The span of vaccine-associated CD4 TCRs extended across spike, with dominance at 160-218 and 743-854.

This rearrangement joins TRBV27 to TRBJ2-7, with 16 bases fitting TRBD2. This TCR came from an adult who received the AZD1222 COVID-19 vaccine. This material consisted of peripheral blood, taken 28 days after the second AZD1222 dose. CDR3: CASSPGTSGRVEQYF. The CDR3 DNA reads TGTGCCAGCAGCCCCGGGACTAGCGGGAGGGTCGAGCAGTACTTC.